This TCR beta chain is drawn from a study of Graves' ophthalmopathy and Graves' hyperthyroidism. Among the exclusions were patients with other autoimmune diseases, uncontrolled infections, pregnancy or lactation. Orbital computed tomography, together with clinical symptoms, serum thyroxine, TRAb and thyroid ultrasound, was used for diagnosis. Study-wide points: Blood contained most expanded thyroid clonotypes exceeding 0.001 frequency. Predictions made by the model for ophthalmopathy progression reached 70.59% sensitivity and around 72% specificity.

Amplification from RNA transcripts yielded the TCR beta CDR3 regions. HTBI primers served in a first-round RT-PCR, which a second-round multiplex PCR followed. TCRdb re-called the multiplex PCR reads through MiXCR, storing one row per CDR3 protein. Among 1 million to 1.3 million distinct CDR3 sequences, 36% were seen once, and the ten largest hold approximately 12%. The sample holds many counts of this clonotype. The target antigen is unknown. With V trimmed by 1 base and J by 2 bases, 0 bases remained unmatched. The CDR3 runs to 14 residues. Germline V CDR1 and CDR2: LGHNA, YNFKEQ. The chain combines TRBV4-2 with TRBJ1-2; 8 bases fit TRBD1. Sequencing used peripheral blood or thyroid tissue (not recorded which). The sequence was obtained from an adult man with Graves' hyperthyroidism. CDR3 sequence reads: CASSQAGGNYGYTF. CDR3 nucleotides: TGTGCCAGCAGCCAAGCAGGGGGCAACTATGGCTACACCTTC.